This TCR beta chain was sequenced in a study of cytomegalovirus exposure and HLA in healthy donors. The study, taken as a whole, reports: There were under 200 TCR beta chains listed as cytomegalovirus-associated.

Amplification used 60 Vbeta primers and 13 Jbeta primers. Clones were read by immunoSEQ multiplex PCR, and TCRdb kept only the in-frame ones, dropping some. The sample consists of around 160,000 clones, roughly 84% of them appearing once. The V end was cut by 2 bases, the J end by 8 bases, with 16 bases between. The CDR3 runs to 14 residues. Germline V lookup: CDR1 SGHRS, CDR2 YFSETQ. Notes on this clone: Its cognate antigen is unknown.

This rearrangement joins TRBV5-1 to TRBJ1-2; a weak D match, TRBD1 (6 bases). The TCR originated in a woman aged 18 to 35 in good health and CMV-seronegative. Sequencing input: PBMCs. The CDR3 loop reads CASSFAGAQRGYTF. In DNA form, the CDR3 reads TGCGCCAGCAGCTTCGCAGGGGCTCAGAGAGGCTACACCTTC.